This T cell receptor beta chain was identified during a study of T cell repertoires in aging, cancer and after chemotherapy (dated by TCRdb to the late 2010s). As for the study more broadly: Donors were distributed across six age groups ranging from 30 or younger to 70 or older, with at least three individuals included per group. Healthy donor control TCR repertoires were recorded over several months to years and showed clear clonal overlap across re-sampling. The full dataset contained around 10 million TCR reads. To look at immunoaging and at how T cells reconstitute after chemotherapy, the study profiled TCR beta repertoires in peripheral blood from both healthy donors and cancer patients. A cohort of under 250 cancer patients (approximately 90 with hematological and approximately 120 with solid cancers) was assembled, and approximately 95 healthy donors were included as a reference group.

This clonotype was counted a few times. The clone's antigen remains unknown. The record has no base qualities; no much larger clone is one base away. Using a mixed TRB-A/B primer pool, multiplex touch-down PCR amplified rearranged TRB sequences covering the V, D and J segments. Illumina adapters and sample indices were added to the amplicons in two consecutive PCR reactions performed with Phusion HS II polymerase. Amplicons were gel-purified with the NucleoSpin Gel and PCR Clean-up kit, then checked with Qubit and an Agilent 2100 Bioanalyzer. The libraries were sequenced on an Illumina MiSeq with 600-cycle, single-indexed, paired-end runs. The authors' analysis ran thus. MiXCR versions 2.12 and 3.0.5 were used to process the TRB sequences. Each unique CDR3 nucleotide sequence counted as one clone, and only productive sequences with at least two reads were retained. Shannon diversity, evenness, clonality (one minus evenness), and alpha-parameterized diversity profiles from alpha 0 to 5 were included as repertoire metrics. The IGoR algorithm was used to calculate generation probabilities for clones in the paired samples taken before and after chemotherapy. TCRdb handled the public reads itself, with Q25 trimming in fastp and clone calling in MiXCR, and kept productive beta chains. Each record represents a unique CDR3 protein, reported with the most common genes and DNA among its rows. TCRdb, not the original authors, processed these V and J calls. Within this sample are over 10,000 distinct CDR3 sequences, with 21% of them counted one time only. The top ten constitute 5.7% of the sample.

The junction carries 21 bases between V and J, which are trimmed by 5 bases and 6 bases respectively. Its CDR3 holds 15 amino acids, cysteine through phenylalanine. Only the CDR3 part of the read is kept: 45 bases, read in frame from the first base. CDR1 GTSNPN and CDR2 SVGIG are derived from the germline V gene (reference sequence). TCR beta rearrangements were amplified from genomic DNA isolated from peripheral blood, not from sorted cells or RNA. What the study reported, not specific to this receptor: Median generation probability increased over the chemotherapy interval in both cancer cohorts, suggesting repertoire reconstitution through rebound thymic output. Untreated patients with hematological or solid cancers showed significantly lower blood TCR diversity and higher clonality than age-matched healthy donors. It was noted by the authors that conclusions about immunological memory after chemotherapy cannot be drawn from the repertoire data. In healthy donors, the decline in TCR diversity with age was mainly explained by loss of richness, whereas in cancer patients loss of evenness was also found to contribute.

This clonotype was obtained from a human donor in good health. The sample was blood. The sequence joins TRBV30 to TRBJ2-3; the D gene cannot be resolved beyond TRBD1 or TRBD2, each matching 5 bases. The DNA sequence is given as TGTGCCTGGTCGCCTGGGACGCCGCGACCCGATACGCAGTATTTT. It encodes CAWSPGTPRPDTQYF.